These 2 T cell receptor beta chains originate from one sample sequenced in a study of CD8 T cells in ankylosing spondylitis. One entry per CDR3 protein results from TCRdb running MiXCR on the 5' RACE reads. The table includes 200,000 to 250,000 distinct CDR3 sequences, about 10% detected once. The sample comprised blood, either unsorted or a sorted T cell fraction (not recorded which). The receptors originated from a male donor with ankylosing spondylitis or in good health (not recorded which).

Many counts were recorded for this clonotype. The rearrangement uses TRBV29-1 and TRBJ2-3; perhaps D is TRBD1 or TRBD2 (7 bases each). Trimming pared 1 base from V and 1 base from J, leaving 18 bases between. In germline, CDR1 is SQVTM, CDR2 ANQGSEA. The CDR3 runs to 17 residues. Here the CDR3 DNA reads TGCAGCGTTGAAGGAGGGAGGGGGCCGTTCGGCACAGATACGCAGTATTTT. Protein sequence: CSVEGGRGPFGTDTQYF.

The sample holds many counts of this clonotype. This chain joins TRBV7-2 and TRBJ2-5; the D is unclear. Between the trimmed V and J ends, which lost 1 base and 5 bases, there was a span of 11 bases. This CDR3 has 14 amino acids. Germline CDR1 is SGHTA and CDR2 is FQGNSA. The CDR3 coding sequence is TGTGCCAGCAGCTTAGGGCACAGAGCGGAGACCCAGTACTTC. Its translation: CASSLGHRAETQYF. The full variable domain, with the rest looked up from reference TRBV7-2 and TRBJ2-5, is GAGVSQSPSNKVTEKGKDVELRCDPISGHTALYWYRQSLGQGLEFLIYFQGNSAPDKSGLPSDRFSAERTGGSVSTLTIQRTQQEDSAVYLCASSLGHRAETQYFGPGTRLLVL.